This TCR beta chain is from a study of monozygotic twins with inflammatory bowel disease. Looked up from germline, CDR1 is LGHNT and CDR2 is FRNRAP. This CDR3 has 21 residues. About this clonotype itself: Its target is not known.

From its re-call of the 5' RACE reads, TCRdb lists each CDR3 protein once, without DNA. Here the sample table reports approximately 330,000 distinct CDR3 sequences. General study points: With others, IBD patients shared fewer clonotypes than healthy twins did, especially with disease activity.

The gene calls are TRBV12-5 and TRBJ2-3; the D call from TCRdb, TRBD2, cannot be confirmed without DNA. Sequencing input: blood. The clonotype originates from a human donor with ulcerative colitis or Crohn's disease, or a healthy co-twin of an affected twin (not recorded which). CDR3 amino acids: CASGLRRITILAGDTDGTQYF.